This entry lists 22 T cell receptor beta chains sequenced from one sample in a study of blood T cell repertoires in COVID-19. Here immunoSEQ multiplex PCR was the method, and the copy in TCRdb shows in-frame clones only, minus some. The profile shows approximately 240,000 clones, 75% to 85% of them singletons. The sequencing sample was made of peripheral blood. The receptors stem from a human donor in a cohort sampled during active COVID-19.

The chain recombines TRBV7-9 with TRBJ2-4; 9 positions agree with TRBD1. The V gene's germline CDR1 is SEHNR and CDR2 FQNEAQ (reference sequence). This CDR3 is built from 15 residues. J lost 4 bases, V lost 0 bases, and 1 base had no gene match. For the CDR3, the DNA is TGTGCCAGCAGCTTAGCGGGACAGGGTAAAAACATTCAGTACTTC. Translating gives CASSLAGQGKNIQYF.

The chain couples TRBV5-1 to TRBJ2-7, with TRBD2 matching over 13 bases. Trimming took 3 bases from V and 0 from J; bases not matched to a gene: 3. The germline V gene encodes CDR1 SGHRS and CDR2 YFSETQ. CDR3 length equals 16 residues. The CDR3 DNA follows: TGCGCCAGCAGCTCCGGGACTAGCGGGGTCTCCTACGAGCAGTACTTC. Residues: CASSSGTSGVSYEQYF.

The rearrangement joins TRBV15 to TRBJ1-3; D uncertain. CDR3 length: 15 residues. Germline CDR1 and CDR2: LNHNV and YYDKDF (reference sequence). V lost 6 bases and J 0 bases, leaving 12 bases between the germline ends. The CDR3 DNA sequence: TGTGCCACCAGGAGCGGAACTGACTCTGGAAACACCATATATTTT. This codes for CATRSGTDSGNTIYF. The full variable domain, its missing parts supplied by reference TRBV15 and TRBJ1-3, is DAMVIQNPRYQVTQFGKPVTLSCSQTLNHNVMYWYQQKSSQAPKLLFHYYDKDFNNEADTPDNFQSRRPNTSFCFLDIRSPGLGDTAMYLCATRSGTDSGNTIYFGEGSWLTVV.

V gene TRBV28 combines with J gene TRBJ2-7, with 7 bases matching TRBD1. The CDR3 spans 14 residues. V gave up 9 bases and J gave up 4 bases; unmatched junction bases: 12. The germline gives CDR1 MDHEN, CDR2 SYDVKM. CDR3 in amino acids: CASVGTVGSYEQYF. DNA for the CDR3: TGTGCCAGTGTAGGGACAGTAGGCTCTTACGAGCAGTACTTC.

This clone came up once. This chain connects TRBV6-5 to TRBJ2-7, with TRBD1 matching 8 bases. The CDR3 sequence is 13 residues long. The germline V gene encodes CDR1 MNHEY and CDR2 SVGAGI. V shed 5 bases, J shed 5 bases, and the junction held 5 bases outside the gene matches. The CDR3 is CASSSGQGDEQYF. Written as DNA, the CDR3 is TGTGCCAGCAGTAGTGGACAGGGAGACGAGCAGTACTTC.

CDR3 in DNA: TGTGCCAGCAGCTTAAACAGGGATTTATACACCTTC. This sequence encodes CASSLNRDLYTF. The V call is TRBV7-2, the J call TRBJ1-2; TRBD1 might be the D (6 bases). CDR3 size: 12 residues. The germline V gene encodes CDR1 SGHTA and CDR2 FQGNSA. Trimming took 2 bases from V and 11 from J, leaving 12 bases between them.

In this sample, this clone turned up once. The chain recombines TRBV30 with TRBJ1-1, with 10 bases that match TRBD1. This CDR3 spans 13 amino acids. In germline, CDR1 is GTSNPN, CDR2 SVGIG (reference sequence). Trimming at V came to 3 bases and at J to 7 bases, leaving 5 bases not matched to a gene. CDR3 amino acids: CAWRGTGASEAFF. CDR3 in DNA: TGTGCCTGGAGAGGGACAGGGGCCAGTGAAGCTTTCTTT.

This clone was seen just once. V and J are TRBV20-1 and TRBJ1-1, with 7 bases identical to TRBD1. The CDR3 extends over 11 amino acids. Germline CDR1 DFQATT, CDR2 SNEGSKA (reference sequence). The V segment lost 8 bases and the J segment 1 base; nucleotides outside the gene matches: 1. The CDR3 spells CSWTGNTEAFF. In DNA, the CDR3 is TGCAGTTGGACAGGGAACACTGAAGCTTTCTTT.

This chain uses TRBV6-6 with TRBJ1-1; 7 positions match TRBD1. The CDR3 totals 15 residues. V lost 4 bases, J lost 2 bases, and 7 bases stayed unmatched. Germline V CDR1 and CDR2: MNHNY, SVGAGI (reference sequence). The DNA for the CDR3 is TGTGCCAGCAGTTGGGACAGCGCATCAAACACTGAAGCTTTCTTT. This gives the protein CASSWDSASNTEAFF.

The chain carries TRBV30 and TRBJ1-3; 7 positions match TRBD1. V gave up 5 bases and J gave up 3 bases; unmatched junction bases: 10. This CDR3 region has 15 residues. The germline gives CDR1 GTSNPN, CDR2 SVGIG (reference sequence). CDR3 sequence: CAWEDRMYSGNTIYF. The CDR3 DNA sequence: TGTGCCTGGGAGGACAGGATGTATAGTGGAAACACCATATATTTT.

CDR3 nucleotide sequence: TGCGCCAGCAGCTTCAAGGACTCCTCGGGCGAGCAGTACTTC. This sequence encodes CASSFKDSSGEQYF. This chain links TRBV5-1 with TRBJ2-7, with D perhaps matching TRBD2 (5 bases). V dropped 2 bases and J dropped 6 bases, with 15 bases sitting between them. Germline lookup yields CDR1 SGHRS and CDR2 YFSETQ. The CDR3 covers 14 residues.

The CDR3 nucleotides read TGTGCCATCAGGATAACAGGGGGCCATGGCTACACCTTC. This encodes CAIRITGGHGYTF. The V call is TRBV10-3, the J call TRBJ1-2; 9 positions match TRBD1. CDR1 is ENHRY and CDR2 is SYGVKD in the germline V gene. This CDR3 contains 13 residues. V shed 6 bases, J shed 6 bases, and the junction held 5 bases outside the gene matches.

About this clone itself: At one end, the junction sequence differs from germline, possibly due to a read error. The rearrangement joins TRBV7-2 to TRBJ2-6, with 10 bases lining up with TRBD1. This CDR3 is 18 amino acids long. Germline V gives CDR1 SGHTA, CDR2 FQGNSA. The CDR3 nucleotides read TGTGCCAGCAGCCCTAGGGACAGGGGCACCCCTGGGGTCAACGTCCTGACTTTC. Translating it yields CASSPRDRGTPGVNVLTF.

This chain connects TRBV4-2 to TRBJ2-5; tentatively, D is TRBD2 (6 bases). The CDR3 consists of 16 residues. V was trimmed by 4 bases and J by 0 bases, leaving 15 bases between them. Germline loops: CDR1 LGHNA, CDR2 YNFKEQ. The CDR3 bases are TGTGCCAGCAGCCCCTTGCGGGGCGGAAACCAAGAGACCCAGTACTTC. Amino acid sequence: CASSPLRGGNQETQYF.

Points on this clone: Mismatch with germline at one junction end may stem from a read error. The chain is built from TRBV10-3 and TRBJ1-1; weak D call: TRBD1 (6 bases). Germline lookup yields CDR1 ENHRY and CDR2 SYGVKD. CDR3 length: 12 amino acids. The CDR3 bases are TGTGCCATCAGTGATCCAGGGGTTAGGGCCCTATTT. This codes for CAISDPGVRALF.

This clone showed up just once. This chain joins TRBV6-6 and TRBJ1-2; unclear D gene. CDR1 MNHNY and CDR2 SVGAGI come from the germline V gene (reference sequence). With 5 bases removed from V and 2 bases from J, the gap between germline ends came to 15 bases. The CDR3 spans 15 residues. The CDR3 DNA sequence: TGTGCCAGCAGTCTTCGGACTGGGCGGAACTATGGCTACACCTTC. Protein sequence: CASSLRTGRNYGYTF.

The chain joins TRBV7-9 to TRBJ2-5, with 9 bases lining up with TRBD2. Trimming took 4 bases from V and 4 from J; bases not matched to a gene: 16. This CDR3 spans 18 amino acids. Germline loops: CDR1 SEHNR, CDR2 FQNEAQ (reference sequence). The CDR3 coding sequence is TGTGCCAGCAGCTCCTCCTCGGCTAGCGGGGAGCAGCTAGAGACCCAGTACTTC. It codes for CASSSSSASGEQLETQYF.

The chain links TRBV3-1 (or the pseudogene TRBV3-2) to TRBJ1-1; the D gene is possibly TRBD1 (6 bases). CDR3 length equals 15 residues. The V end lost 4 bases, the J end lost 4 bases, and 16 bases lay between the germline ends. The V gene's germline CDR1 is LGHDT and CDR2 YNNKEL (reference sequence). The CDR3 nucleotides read TGTGCCAGCAGCCGTATCACAGGGCCTGGCACTGAAGCTTTCTTT. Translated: CASSRITGPGTEAFF.

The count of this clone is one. As DNA, the CDR3 is TGTGCCAGCAGTGATAGCCTTCGCACAGATACGCAGTATTTT. Amino acids: CASSDSLRTDTQYF. The rearrangement links TRBV2 to TRBJ2-3, with no clear D. Germline V CDR1 and CDR2: SNHLY, FYNNEI. Trimming took off 3 bases at V and 1 base at J, with 8 bases between the two ends. This CDR3 comprises 14 residues.

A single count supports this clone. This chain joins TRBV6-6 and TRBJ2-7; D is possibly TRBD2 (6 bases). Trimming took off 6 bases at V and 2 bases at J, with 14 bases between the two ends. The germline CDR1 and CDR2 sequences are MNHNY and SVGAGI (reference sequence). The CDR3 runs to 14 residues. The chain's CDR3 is CASRDARGAYEQYF. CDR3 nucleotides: TGTGCCAGCAGGGATGCTCGCGGGGCCTACGAGCAGTACTTC.

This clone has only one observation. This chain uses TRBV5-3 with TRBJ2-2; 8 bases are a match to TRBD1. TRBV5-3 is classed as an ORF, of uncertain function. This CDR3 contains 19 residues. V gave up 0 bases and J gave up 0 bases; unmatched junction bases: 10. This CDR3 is CARSLVGQVTLPNTGELFF. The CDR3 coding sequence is TGTGCCAGAAGCTTGGTGGGACAGGTGACCTTACCGAACACCGGGGAGCTGTTTTTT.

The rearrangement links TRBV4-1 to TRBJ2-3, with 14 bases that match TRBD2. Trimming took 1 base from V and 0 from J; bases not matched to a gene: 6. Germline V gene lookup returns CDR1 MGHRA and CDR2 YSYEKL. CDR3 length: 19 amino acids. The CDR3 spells CASSQVTGTSGSSTDTQYF. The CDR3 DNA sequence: TGCGCCAGCAGCCAAGTCACCGGGACTAGCGGGAGTAGCACAGATACGCAGTATTTT.